The clone carrying this T cell receptor beta chain was observed once. The sample comes from a study of blood T cell repertoires in COVID-19. The overall study: Acute-phase and convalescent COVID-19 samples originated in the United States, Italy and Spain. The analysed material was cDNA or gDNA that came from T cells, B-cell-depleted T cells, or PBMCs.

The method was immunoSEQ multiplex PCR; TCRdb's version includes in-frame clones alone and lacks a portion of them. The profile shows roughly 140,000 clones, 81% of them singletons. The CDR3 is 13 residues long. Germline V gene data show CDR1 as LNHDA and CDR2 as SQIVND (reference sequence). V was cut by 7 bases and J by 1 base, with 10 bases left in between. The chain has TRBV19 and TRBJ2-5, with a weak D call TRBD1 (5 bases). The TCR sequence derives from a human donor with acute or convalescent COVID-19. The donor label of this sample is uncertain. Specimen: peripheral blood. In nucleotides, the CDR3 is TGTGCCAGTAAGCAGCAGGGCCAAGAGACCCAGTACTTC. This sequence encodes CASKQQGQETQYF.